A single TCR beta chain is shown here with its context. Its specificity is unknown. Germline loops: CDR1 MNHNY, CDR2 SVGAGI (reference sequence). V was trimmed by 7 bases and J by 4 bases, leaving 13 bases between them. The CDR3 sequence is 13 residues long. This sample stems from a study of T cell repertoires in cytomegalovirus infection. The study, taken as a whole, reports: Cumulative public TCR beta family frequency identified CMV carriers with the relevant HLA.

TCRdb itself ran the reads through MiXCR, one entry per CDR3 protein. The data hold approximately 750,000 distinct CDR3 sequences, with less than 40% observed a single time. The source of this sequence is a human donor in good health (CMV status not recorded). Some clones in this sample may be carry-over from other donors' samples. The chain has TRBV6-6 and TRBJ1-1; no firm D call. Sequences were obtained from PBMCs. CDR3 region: CASTASGTTEAFF. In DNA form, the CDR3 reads TGTGCCAGCACGGCCAGTGGTACCACTGAAGCTTTCTTT.